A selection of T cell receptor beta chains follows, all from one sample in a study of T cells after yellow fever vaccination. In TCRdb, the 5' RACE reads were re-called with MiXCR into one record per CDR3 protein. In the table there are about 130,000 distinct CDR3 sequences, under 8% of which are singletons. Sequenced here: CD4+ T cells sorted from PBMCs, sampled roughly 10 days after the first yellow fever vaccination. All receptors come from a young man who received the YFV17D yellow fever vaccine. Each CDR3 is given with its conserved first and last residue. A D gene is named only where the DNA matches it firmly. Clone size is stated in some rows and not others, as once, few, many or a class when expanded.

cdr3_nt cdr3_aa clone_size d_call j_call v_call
TGTGCCAGCAGCCTACCCCTAAGCGGGGTGGGTGAGCAGTACTTC CASSLPLSGVGEQYF many TRBD2 TRBJ2-7 TRBV7-2
TGTGCCAGCGTCCCTGGGGGCGCGGAAGAGACCCAGTACTTC CASVPGGAEETQYF many - TRBJ2-5 TRBV6-1
TGTGCCAGCAGCTCCGGGACAGGGATGAACACTGAAGCTTTCTTT CASSSGTGMNTEAFF few TRBD1 TRBJ1-1 TRBV7-3
TGTGCCAGCAGTTTATTGCCGGCGCAGGGCCTTAATTCACCCCTCCACTTT CASSLLPAQGLNSPLHF many - TRBJ1-6 TRBV27
TGTGCCAGCAGTGCCTTTTGGGCAGCGAACACCGGGGAGCTGTTTTTT CASSAFWAANTGELFF many - TRBJ2-2 TRBV6-2/TRBV6-3
TGTGCCAGCAGGCGACAGGGAGAGCCCCAGCATTTT CASRRQGEPQHF many TRBD1 TRBJ1-5 TRBV12-3/TRBV12-4
TGCGCCAGCAGCGCACAGGGGGCGATAGCTGAAGCTTTCTTT CASSAQGAIAEAFF many TRBD1 TRBJ1-1 TRBV5-1
TGTGCCAGCACCCGATCAGGGGGGTCGAGTGAAAAACTGTTTTTT CASTRSGGSSEKLFF many TRBD1 TRBJ1-4 TRBV9
TGTGCCAGCACCCAACAGGTTGCCGGGACAGGGATATTCACTGGAAACACCATATATTTT CASTQQVAGTGIFTGNTIYF - TRBD1 TRBJ1-3 TRBV3-1
TGTGCCAGCAGCTTGCTCGGGGCTAGCGGGGGGAAGTTCTTC CASSLLGASGGKFF few TRBD2 TRBJ2-1 TRBV5-4
TGTGCCAGCAGTTCGCAGAACCAGCCCCAGCATTTT CASSSQNQPQHF many - TRBJ1-5 TRBV12-3/TRBV12-4
TGTGCCAGCAGCCCTGGGGACCAGAGGGTCACCGGGGAGCTGTTTTTT CASSPGDQRVTGELFF many - TRBJ2-2 TRBV5-4
TGCGCCAGCAGCCCCCTCGGGGGGCCGAACACCGGGGAGCTGTTTTTT CASSPLGGPNTGELFF few - TRBJ2-2 TRBV4-1
TGTGCCAGCAGTTACTATGGCCAACCTGATGAGCAGTTCTTC CASSYYGQPDEQFF - - TRBJ2-1 TRBV6-5
TGTGCCACCAGTGTTAAGGGGCCCACAGATACGCAGTATTTT CATSVKGPTDTQYF many - TRBJ2-3 TRBV24-1
TGTGCCAGCTCACTATCCCCCGGACAGGGGAGTGTCGATGAGCAGTTCTTC CASSLSPGQGSVDEQFF few TRBD1 TRBJ2-1 TRBV18
TGTGCCAGCAGCGCCAAACCTAGCGGGGGGTACACAGATACGCAGTATTTT CASSAKPSGGYTDTQYF many TRBD2 TRBJ2-3 TRBV11-1
TGTGCCAGCAGCCTGGGGGCCTACCCTAGCACAGATACGCAGTATTTT CASSLGAYPSTDTQYF many - TRBJ2-3 TRBV7-8
TGCAGCGTTTGCAGGGGGGATAATTCACCCCTCCACTTT CSVCRGDNSPLHF few TRBD1 TRBJ1-6 TRBV29-1
TGCGCCAGCAGCGCAGGGACAGGCCTAGAAGCTTTCTTT CASSAGTGLEAFF many TRBD1 TRBJ1-1 TRBV5-1
TGCGCCAGCAGCTTGGGTCTGGACGATGAGCAGTTCTTC CASSLGLDDEQFF many - TRBJ2-1 TRBV5-1
TGTGCCAGCAGTTATCGGGACAGGGGCTACGAGCAGTACTTC CASSYRDRGYEQYF many TRBD1 TRBJ2-7 TRBV6-5
TGTGCCAGCAGCTTAGAGGGAAGTGGCTATGGCTACACCTTC CASSLEGSGYGYTF many - TRBJ1-2 TRBV11-2
TGTGCCAGCAGACCCCGGGGCGAGGGAATCTATGGCTACACCTTC CASRPRGEGIYGYTF few - TRBJ1-2 TRBV6-1
TGTGCCAGCAGTTTTGAGGGGACCACCGGGGAGCTGTTTTTT CASSFEGTTGELFF many - TRBJ2-2 TRBV2
TGTGCCAGCAGCGTAGATGCCAGGGGGGCAGGCTACACCTTC CASSVDARGAGYTF many TRBD1 TRBJ1-2 TRBV9
TGTGCCAGCAGTTTATCAGGGGGCTACACTGAAGCTTTCTTT CASSLSGGYTEAFF many TRBD1 TRBJ1-1 TRBV12-3/TRBV12-4
TGTGCCAGCAGTACGACAGAGTATGGCTACACCTTC CASSTTEYGYTF many - TRBJ1-2 TRBV28
TGTGCCAGCTCTGCGACAGGGTCCCTACACCAAGAGACCCAGTACTTC CASSATGSLHQETQYF many TRBD1 TRBJ2-5 TRBV18
TGCAGTGCTTCGGGAACCCAAGAGACCCAGTACTTC CSASGTQETQYF many - TRBJ2-5 TRBV20-1
TGTGCCAGCAGCTTAGGTCAGGGCCTCTACAATGAGCAGTTCTTC CASSLGQGLYNEQFF many - TRBJ2-1 TRBV7-8
TGTGCCAGCAGTTTAGTAGTAGGCGATCAGCCCCAGCATTTT CASSLVVGDQPQHF many - TRBJ1-5 TRBV12-3/TRBV12-4
TGCGCCAGCAGCCGCCAGGGGTTAGAAAAACTGTTTTTT CASSRQGLEKLFF many - TRBJ1-4 TRBV4-3
TGCGCCAGCAGCTTCGGGCTCGGGGAGACCCAGTACTTC CASSFGLGETQYF few - TRBJ2-5 TRBV5-1
TGTGCCAGCAGTCCCACCCCCAGCAATGAGCAGTTCTTC CASSPTPSNEQFF many - TRBJ2-1 TRBV5-6
TGTGCCAGCACCTATTGGGGGGTATACGAGCAGTACTTC CASTYWGVYEQYF many - TRBJ2-7 TRBV12-3/TRBV12-4
TGCGCCAGCAGCTCCCTGCCTAGCACAGATACGCAGTATTTT CASSSLPSTDTQYF many - TRBJ2-3 TRBV5-1
TGCGCCAGCAGCCAAGATATGACGGTGTATCGGACAAACACCGGGGAGCTGTTTTTT CASSQDMTVYRTNTGELFF many - TRBJ2-2 TRBV4-3
TGTGCCAGCAGCGTCGCCGGGATATTGAACACTGAAGCTTTCTTT CASSVAGILNTEAFF - - TRBJ1-1 TRBV7-2
TGTGCCAGCAGCTCAGTAGCGGGGCGATACAATGAGCAGTTCTTC CASSSVAGRYNEQFF many TRBD2 TRBJ2-1 TRBV6-1
TGTGCCAGCAGCTTAAGCAGGGTGGGCTACACCTTC CASSLSRVGYTF - - TRBJ1-2 TRBV11-2
TGCGCCAGCAGCGAGGGGACAGGGGCCGGGGAGCTGTTTTTT CASSEGTGAGELFF many TRBD1 TRBJ2-2 TRBV5-1
TGTGCCAGCAGCCAAGAGTCAGGGCGAATACCAGATACGCAGTATTTT CASSQESGRIPDTQYF - - TRBJ2-3 TRBV4-2